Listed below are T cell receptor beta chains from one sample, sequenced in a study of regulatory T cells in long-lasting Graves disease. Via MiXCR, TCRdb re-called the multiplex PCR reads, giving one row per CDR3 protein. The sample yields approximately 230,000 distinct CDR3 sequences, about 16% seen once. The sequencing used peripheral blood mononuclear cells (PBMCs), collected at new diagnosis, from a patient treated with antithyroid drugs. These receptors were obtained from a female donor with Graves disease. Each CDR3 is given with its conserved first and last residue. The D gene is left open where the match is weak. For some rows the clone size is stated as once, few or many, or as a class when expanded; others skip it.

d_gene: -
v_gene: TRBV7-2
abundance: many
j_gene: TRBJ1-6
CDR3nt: TGTGCCAGCAGAAGACCAGGGACCCTTAATTCACCCCTCCACTTT
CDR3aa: CASRRPGTLNSPLHF

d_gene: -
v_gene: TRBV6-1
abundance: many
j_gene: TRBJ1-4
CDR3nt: TGTGCCAGCAGAAACCCCGGGGGCTACGATGAAAAACTGTTTTTT
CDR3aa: CASRNPGGYDEKLFF

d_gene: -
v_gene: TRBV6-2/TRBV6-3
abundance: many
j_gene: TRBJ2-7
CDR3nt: TGTGCCAGCACCCTGGACGTCTCCTACGAGCAGTACTTC
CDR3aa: CASTLDVSYEQYF

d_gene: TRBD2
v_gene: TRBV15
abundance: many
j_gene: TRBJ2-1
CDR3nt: TGTGCCACCAGCAAACCTACTAGCGGGAGGTCGAGCAATGAGCAGTTCTTC
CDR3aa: CATSKPTSGRSSNEQFF

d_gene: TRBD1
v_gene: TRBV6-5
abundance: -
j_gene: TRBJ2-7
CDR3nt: TGTGCCAACAGTTACCGGACAGGGGGTAACTACGAGCAGTACTTC
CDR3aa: CANSYRTGGNYEQYF

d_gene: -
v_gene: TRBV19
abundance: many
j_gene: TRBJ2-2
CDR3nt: TGTGCCAGTAGTAGGGGTAACACCGGGGAGCTGTTTTTT
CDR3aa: CASSRGNTGELFF

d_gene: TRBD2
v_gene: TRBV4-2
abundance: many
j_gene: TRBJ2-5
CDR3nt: TGTGCCAGCAGCCGGACACAAGCGGGAGGGGGAGGGGAGACCCAGTACTTC
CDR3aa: CASSRTQAGGGGETQYF

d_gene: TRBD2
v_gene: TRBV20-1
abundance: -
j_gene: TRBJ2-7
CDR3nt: TGCAGTGCTAGGTCCCCCTGGGCGGGAGGGCCAAACGAGCAGTACTTC
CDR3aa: CSARSPWAGGPNEQYF

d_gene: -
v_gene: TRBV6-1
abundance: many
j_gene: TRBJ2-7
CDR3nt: TGTGCCAGCAGTGAAGCCCCAGGGCGCGAGCAGTACTTC
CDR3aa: CASSEAPGREQYF

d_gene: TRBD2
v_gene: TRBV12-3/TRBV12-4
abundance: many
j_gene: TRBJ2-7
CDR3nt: TGTGCCAGCAGGACTAGCGGAGCTCTCTCCTACGAGCAGTACTTC
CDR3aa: CASRTSGALSYEQYF

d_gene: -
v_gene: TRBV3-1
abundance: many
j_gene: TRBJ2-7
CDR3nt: TGTGCCAGCAGCCAAGAACAGGGATCCTACGAGCAGTACTTC
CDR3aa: CASSQEQGSYEQYF

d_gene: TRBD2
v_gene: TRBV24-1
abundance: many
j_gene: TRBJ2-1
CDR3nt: TGTGCCACCAGTGACCTTAGCGGGAGGGGAGGGTACAATGAGCAGTTCTTC
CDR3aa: CATSDLSGRGGYNEQFF

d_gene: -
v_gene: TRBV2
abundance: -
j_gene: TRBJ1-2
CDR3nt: TGTGCCAGCAGTGAGGGGCGGGCTAACTATGGCTACACCTTC
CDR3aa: CASSEGRANYGYTF

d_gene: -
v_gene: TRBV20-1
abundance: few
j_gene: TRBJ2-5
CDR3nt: TGCAGTGCTAGAGATTCGGCTAGCGTACAAGAGACCCAGTACTTC
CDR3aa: CSARDSASVQETQYF

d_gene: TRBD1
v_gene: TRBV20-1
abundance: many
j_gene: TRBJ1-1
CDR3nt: TGCAGTGCTGCTCCCGGGACAGGGAACACTGAAGCTTTCTTT
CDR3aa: CSAAPGTGNTEAFF

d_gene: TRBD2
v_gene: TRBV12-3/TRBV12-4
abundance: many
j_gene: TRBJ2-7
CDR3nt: TGTGCCAGCGCGCAGGGACTAGGCTACGAGCAGTACTTC
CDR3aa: CASAQGLGYEQYF

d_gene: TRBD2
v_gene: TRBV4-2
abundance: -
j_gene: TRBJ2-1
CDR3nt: TGTGCCAGCAGCCAAGATTCAGGACTAGCGGGGGACAATGAGCAGTTCTTC
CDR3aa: CASSQDSGLAGDNEQFF

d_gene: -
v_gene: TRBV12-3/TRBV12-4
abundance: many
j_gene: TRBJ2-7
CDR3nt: TGTGCCAGCACCCTGACAGGATCCCACGAGCAGTACTTC
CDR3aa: CASTLTGSHEQYF

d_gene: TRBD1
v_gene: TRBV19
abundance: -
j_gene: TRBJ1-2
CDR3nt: TGTGCCAGTATCTCGACAGGGTATAATGGCTACACCTTC
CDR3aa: CASISTGYNGYTF

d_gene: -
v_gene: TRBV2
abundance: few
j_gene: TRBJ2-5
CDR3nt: TGTGCCAGCAGTGGGCCTAGCGACCAAGAGACCCAGTACTTC
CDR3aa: CASSGPSDQETQYF

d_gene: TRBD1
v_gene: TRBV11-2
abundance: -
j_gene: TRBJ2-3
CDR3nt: TGTGCCAGCAGCCCAACTCCGCAGGGGGGCACAGATACGCAGTATTTT
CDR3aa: CASSPTPQGGTDTQYF

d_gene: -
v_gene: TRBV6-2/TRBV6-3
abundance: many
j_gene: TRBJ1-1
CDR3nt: TGTGCCAGCAGTTACTCGGTTGGTGAGGCGGGAATGAACACTGAAGCTTTCTTT
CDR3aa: CASSYSVGEAGMNTEAFF

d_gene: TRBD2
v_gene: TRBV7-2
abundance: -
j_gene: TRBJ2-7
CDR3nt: TGTGCCAGCAGCTTAGCGGGGCGGGGGGGGCTATACGAGCAGTACTTC
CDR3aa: CASSLAGRGGLYEQYF

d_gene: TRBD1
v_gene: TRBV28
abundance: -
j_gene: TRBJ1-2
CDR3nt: TGTGCCAGCAGTTTGGGGGACAGCGGGTATGGCTACACCTTC
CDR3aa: CASSLGDSGYGYTF

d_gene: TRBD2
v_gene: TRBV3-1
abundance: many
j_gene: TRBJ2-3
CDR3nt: TGTGCCAGCAGCCTCACCGGGGAGGGAGATACGCAGTATTTT
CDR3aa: CASSLTGEGDTQYF

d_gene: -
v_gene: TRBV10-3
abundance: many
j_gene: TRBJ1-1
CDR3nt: TGTGCCATCAGTGCGCAGAGGGAAACTGAAGCTTTCTTT
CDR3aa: CAISAQRETEAFF

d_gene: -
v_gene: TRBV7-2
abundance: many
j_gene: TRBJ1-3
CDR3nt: TGTGCCGTAGGGTTCTCTGGAAACACCATATATTTT
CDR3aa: CAVGFSGNTIYF

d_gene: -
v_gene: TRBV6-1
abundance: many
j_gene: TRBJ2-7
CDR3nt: TGTGCCAGCAGAAACCTCGCCTATACCTACGAGCAGTACTTC
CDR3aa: CASRNLAYTYEQYF

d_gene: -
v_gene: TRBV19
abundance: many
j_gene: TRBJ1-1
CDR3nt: TGTGCCAGTACAGAACAAGGGGAAGGGGCTGAAGCTTTCTTT
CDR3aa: CASTEQGEGAEAFF

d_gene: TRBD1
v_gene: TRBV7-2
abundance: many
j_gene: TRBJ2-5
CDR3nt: TGTGCCAGCAGCGTCGACAGGGGATGGAGGGAGACCCAGTACTTC
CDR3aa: CASSVDRGWRETQYF

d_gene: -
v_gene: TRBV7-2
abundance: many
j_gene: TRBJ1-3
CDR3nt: TGTGCCAGCAGCCGCGGACGGACCTCTGGAAACACCATATATTTT
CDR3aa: CASSRGRTSGNTIYF

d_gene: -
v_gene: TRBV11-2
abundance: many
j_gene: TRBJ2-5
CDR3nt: TGTGCCAGCAGCCCTACTTCGGGGCTCTCCCAGGGGACCCAGTACTTC
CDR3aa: CASSPTSGLSQGTQYF

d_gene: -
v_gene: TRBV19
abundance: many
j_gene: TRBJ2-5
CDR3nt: TGTGCCAGTAGTAATCCAGGGGAGACCCAGTACTTC
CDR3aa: CASSNPGETQYF

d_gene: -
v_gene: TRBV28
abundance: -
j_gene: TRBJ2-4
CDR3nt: TGTGCCAGCAGTTTCGGGACTTCCACAAACATTCAGTACTTC
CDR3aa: CASSFGTSTNIQYF

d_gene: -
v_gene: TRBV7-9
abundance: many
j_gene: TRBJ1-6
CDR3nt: TGTGCCAGCAGCTTAGAAGAGTCACCCCTCCACTTT
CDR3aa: CASSLEESPLHF

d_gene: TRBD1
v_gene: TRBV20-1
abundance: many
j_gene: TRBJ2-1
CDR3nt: TGCAGTGCCCCCGGGACAGGGTGGGCCCACAATGAGCAGTTCTTC
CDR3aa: CSAPGTGWAHNEQFF

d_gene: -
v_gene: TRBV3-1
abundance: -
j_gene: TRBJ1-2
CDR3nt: TGTGCCAGCTCAAGACGGAGGGGATCGGACTATGGCTACACCTTC
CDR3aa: CASSRRRGSDYGYTF

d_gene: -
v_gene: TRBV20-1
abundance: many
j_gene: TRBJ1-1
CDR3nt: TGCAGTGCTAGCCAGCCTCTAAACACTGAAGCTTTCTTT
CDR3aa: CSASQPLNTEAFF

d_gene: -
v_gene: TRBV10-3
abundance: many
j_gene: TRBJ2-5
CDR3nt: TGTGCCATCACACCGGGTGAGACTGAGACCCAGTACTTC
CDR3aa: CAITPGETETQYF

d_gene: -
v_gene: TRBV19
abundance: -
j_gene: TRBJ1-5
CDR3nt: TGTGCCAGTAGTACTCAGGGTGAGGGGAATCAGCCCCTGCATTTT
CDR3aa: CASSTQGEGNQPLHF

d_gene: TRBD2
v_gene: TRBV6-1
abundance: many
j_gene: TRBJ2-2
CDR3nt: TGTGCCAGCAGCCCTGAATTCGGACTAGCGGGAGTGGGCACCGGGGAGCTGTTTTTT
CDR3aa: CASSPEFGLAGVGTGELFF

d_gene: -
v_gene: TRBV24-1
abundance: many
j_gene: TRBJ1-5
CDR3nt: TGTGCCACCAGTGACAGGGTAAATCAGCCCCAGCATTTT
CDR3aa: CATSDRVNQPQHF

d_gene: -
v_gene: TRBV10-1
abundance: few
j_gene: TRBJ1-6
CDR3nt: TGCGCCAGCAGTGAGGGGCGGTCACCTCTCCACTTT
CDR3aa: CASSEGRSPLHF

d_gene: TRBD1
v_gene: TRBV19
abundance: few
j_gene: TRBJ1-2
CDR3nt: TGTGCCAGTAGTATGTGGACAGGGGATTATGGCTACACCTTC
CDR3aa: CASSMWTGDYGYTF

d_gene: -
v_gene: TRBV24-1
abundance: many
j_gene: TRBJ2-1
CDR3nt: TGTGCCACCAGTGGCCCCTGGACAAAGAACAATGAGCAGTTCTTC
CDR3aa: CATSGPWTKNNEQFF

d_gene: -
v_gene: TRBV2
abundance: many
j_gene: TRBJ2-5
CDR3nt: TGTGCCAGCAGTGGCGTGGAGACCCAGTACTTC
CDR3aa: CASSGVETQYF

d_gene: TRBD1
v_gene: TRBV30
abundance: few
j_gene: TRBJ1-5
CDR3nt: TGTGCCTGGAGTGTACGACAGGGACATCAGCCCCAGCATTTT
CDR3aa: CAWSVRQGHQPQHF

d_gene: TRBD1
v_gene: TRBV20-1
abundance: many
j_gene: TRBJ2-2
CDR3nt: TGCAGTGCTATCCGGACAGGCCCTCCGAACACCGGGGAGCTGTTTTTT
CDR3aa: CSAIRTGPPNTGELFF

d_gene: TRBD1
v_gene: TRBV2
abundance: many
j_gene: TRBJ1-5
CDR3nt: TGTGCCAGCAGAGCCGGGACAGTGGGCAATCAGCCCCAGCATTTT
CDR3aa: CASRAGTVGNQPQHF

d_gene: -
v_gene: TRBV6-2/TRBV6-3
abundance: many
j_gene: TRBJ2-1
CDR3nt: TGTGCCAGCAGAGGGACCACCAAGAATGAGCAGTTCTTC
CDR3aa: CASRGTTKNEQFF

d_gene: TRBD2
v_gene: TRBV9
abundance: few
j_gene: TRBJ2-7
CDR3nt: TGTGCCAGCAGCCAGACTAGCGGGAGGGCCGGGTACGAGCAGTACTTC
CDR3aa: CASSQTSGRAGYEQYF

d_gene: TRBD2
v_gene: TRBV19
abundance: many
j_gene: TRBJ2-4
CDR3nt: TGTGCCAGTAGTAGAGGACTTCTGCGGACTAGCGGGAGCATGGCCAAAAACATTCAGTACTTC
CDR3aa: CASSRGLLRTSGSMAKNIQYF

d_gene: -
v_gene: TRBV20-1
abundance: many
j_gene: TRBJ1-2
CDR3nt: TGCAGTGCAGGGGCTGGCTATGGCTACACCTTC
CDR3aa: CSAGAGYGYTF